A single sample is the source of the 5 T cell receptor beta chains below, sequenced in a study of beta chain features in type 1 diabetes. Expressed TCRB transcripts were sequenced because the isolated RNA had all been reverse transcribed beforehand. The table came from immunoSEQ multiplex PCR; TCRdb's copy has only in-frame clones and leaves some out. The sample carries 150,000 to 180,000 clones, around 8% recorded once. The sequenced material came from central memory CD4+ T cells from blood. The receptors were sampled from a man between 18 and 29 years old in good health.

This clone was detected a few times. The genes are TRBV5-1 and TRBJ2-2; tentatively, D is TRBD2 (6 bases). The germline V gene has CDR1 SGHRS and CDR2 YFSETQ. The CDR3 runs to 15 residues. Trimming left V 3 bases short and J 7 bases short, with 16 bases between. Here the CDR3 reads CASSSLPGDDGELFF. The CDR3 bases are TGCGCCAGCAGCTCCCTCCCGGGAGATGACGGGGAGCTGTTTTTT. The whole variable domain, remainder taken from reference TRBV5-1 and TRBJ2-2, is KAGVTQTPRYLIKTRGQQVTLSCSPISGHRSVSWYQQTPGQGLQFLFEYFSETQRNKGNFPGRFSGRQFSNSRSEMNVSTLELGDSALYLCASSSLPGDDGELFFGEGSRLTVL.

This clone was counted a few times. DNA for the CDR3: TGTGCCAGCAGTTCCGGGACTAGCGCCTACAATGAGCAGTTCTTC. This sequence encodes CASSSGTSAYNEQFF. This chain joins TRBV28 and TRBJ2-1, with TRBD2 matching over 10 bases. The CDR3 is made up of 15 amino acids. Germline values: CDR1 MDHEN, CDR2 SYDVKM. With V trimmed by 4 bases and J by 2 bases, 2 bases remained unmatched.

This clone came up a few times. This rearrangement joins TRBV7-2 to TRBJ2-3; the match to TRBD2 covers 13 bases. CDR1 is SGHTA, CDR2 FQGNSA, per germline. V lost 5 bases and J lost 3; bases outside the gene matches: 5. The CDR3 sequence is 16 residues long. The CDR3 sequence: CASSAALAGGTDTQYF. As DNA, the CDR3 is TGTGCCAGCAGCGCCGCACTAGCGGGGGGGACAGATACGCAGTATTTT.

Ten or more counts support this clone. V and J are TRBV11-2 and TRBJ2-5; 12 positions agree with TRBD2. CDR1 and CDR2 from the germline V gene are SGHAT and FQNNGV. The CDR3 has 16 amino acids. V shed 8 bases and J 9 bases; nucleotides not matched to a gene: 16. CDR3 residues: CASCLLAGGRKGAQYF. In nucleotides, the CDR3 is TGTGCCAGCTGTCTTCTAGCGGGAGGGCGTAAGGGGGCCCAGTACTTC.

This clone was detected a few times. V and J are TRBV28 and TRBJ1-4; D not resolved. Trimming removed 5 bases from V and 8 bases from J, with 15 bases in between. The V gene's germline CDR1 is MDHEN and CDR2 SYDVKM. CDR3 size: 14 residues. CDR3 protein: CASSPELRREKLFF. CDR3 sequence (DNA): TGTGCCAGCAGTCCCGAACTACGACGGGAAAAACTGTTTTTT.